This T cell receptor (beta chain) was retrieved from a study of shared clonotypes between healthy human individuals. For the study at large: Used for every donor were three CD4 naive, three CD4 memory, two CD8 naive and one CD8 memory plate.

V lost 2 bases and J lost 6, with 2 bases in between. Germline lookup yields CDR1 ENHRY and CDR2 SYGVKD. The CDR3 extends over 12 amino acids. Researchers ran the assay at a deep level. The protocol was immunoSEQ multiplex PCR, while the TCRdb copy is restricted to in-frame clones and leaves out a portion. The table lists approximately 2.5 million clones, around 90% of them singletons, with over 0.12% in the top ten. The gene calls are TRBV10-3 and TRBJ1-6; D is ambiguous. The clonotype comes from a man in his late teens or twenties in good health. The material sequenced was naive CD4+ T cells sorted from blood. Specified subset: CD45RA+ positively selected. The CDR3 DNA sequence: TGTGCCATCAGTGAGACTAATTCACCCCTCCACTTT. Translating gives CAISETNSPLHF.